The 20 T cell receptor beta chains below come from one sample, sequenced in a study of T-cell memory formation after mild COVID-19. TCRdb processed the 5' RACE reads anew with MiXCR; each CDR3 protein has one entry. The sample comprises 470,000 or so distinct CDR3 sequences, 15% to 20% of which are singletons, and around 12% rests with the top ten. Material for sequencing was PBMCs or a T cell subset sorted from them (not recorded which). The receptors were sampled from an adult woman who had mild COVID-19 (a few samples of this study predate the infection). Cell type and time point are not known.

This clonotype was seen a handful of times. The chain combines TRBV12-3 or TRBV12-4 with TRBJ2-7; a possible D gene is TRBD2 (6 bases). Trimming left V 3 bases short and J 3 bases short, with 15 bases between. The length of the CDR3 is 15 residues. As DNA, the CDR3 is TGTGCCAGCAGTTTCAGGCGGGGTATTGGCTACGAGCAGTACTTC. Its translation: CASSFRRGIGYEQYF.

The chain couples TRBV19 to TRBJ1-1; TRBD1 matches at 8 bases. The germline gives CDR1 LNHDA, CDR2 SQIVND (reference sequence). Trimming removed 2 bases from V and 4 bases from J; junction bases left unmatched: 3. The CDR3 spans 14 residues. The CDR3 sequence is CASSISTGGTEAFF. The CDR3 nucleotides read TGTGCCAGTAGTATAAGTACAGGGGGCACTGAAGCTTTCTTT.

This sequence joins TRBV15 and TRBJ1-1, with TRBD1 as a possible D gene (5 bases). V was pared by 3 bases and J by 6 bases, with 17 bases between. The CDR3 runs 15 residues. Per the germline V gene, CDR1 is LNHNV and CDR2 is YYDKDF (reference sequence). Here the CDR3 DNA reads TGTGCCACCAGCAGGCCGACAGAAGCTCGGGCTGAAGCTTTCTTT. Residues: CATSRPTEARAEAFF.

The genes are TRBV24-1 and TRBJ2-3, with 10 positions matching TRBD2. Unmatched junction bases numbered 6, after V lost 1 base and J lost 0 bases. From germline, CDR1 is KGHDR and CDR2 SFDVKD. This CDR3 region has 18 residues. The CDR3 loop reads CATSDFGAGGGSTDTQYF. The CDR3 DNA reads TGTGCCACCAGTGATTTCGGAGCGGGGGGGGGAAGCACAGATACGCAGTATTTT.

With regard to this clonotype: The missing conserved phenylalanine or tryptophan at the end of this CDR3 makes a read error likely. Because the CDR3's place on the DNA is in doubt, the DNA is left out and the CDR3 is given as listed by TCRdb. The rearrangement links TRBV6-1 to TRBJ2-1; the DNA was not compared with TRBD2, the D call given in the table. The CDR3 length is 13 residues, termini included. The germline V gene encodes CDR1 MNHNS and CDR2 SASEGT. The CDR3 protein is CASRVTSGGPKIL.

The CDR3 nucleotides read TGTGCCAGCAGCCCTAACCGGGCTAATAGCGGGGAGCTGTTTTTT. Translated, it gives CASSPNRANSGELFF. V and J are TRBV7-8 and TRBJ2-2; no clear D. The length of the CDR3 is 15 residues. Trimming shortened V by 5 bases and J by 7 bases, and 17 bases separated the two germline ends. The germline V gene encodes CDR1 SGHVS and CDR2 FQNEAQ.

The rearrangement uses TRBV7-2 and TRBJ1-4, with D tentatively TRBD1 (5 bases). Germline lookup yields CDR1 SGHTA and CDR2 FQGNSA. The CDR3 sequence is 14 residues long. V lost 4 bases, J lost 8 bases, and 14 bases lay in between. Written as DNA, the CDR3 is TGTGCCAGCAGCTCGTCCAGGGATTCGGAAAAACTGTTTTTT. Translated: CASSSSRDSEKLFF.

This chain uses TRBV12-3 or TRBV12-4 with TRBJ2-5; 10 bases agree with TRBD1. V dropped 6 bases and J dropped 8; count of bases not matched to a gene: 6. The CDR3 contains 13 residues. The CDR3: CASRTGGGDTQYF. The CDR3 nucleotides read TGTGCCAGCAGGACAGGGGGCGGGGATACCCAGTACTTC.

This clonotype was observed a few times. CDR3 protein: CASSYQQGAYEQYF. The DNA for the CDR3 is TGTGCCAGCAGTTACCAACAGGGGGCCTACGAGCAGTACTTC. The rearrangement links TRBV6-5 to TRBJ2-7, with 8 positions matching TRBD1. CDR1 and CDR2 (germline): MNHEY, SVGAGI. This CDR3 is built from 14 residues. Trimming at V came to 2 bases and at J to 2 bases, leaving 2 bases not matched to a gene.

This clonotype was seen a few times. This sequence joins TRBV7-9 and TRBJ1-1, with 9 nucleotides matching TRBD1. The CDR3 contains 15 residues. Germline V gene sequence: CDR1 SEHNR, CDR2 FQNEAQ (reference sequence). V shed 3 bases, J shed 2 bases, and the junction held 4 bases outside the gene matches. The CDR3 DNA sequence: TGTGCCAGCAGCTTCGGGGACAGGGTAAACACTGAAGCTTTCTTT. It specifies CASSFGDRVNTEAFF.

The V gene is TRBV9, the J gene TRBJ2-7; TRBD1 aligns across 10 bases. With 2 bases clipped from V and 9 bases from J, the junction kept 8 bases outside the gene matches. The CDR3 totals 14 residues. Germline loops: CDR1 SGDLS, CDR2 YYNGEE. This chain's CDR3 is CASSVSGTGDVQYF. As DNA, the CDR3 is TGTGCCAGCAGCGTCTCCGGGACAGGGGATGTGCAGTACTTC.

This clonotype was observed a handful of times. The rearrangement uses TRBV4-1 and TRBJ2-1, with a possible D match to TRBD2 (5 bases). Germline CDR1 MGHRA, CDR2 YSYEKL. The CDR3 loop spans 13 amino acids. Trimming pared 4 bases from V and 10 bases from J, leaving 14 bases between. The CDR3 loop is CASSLRTWEEQFF. The CDR3 bases are TGCGCCAGCAGCCTCCGGACCTGGGAGGAGCAGTTCTTC.

There are a few counts of this clonotype. V is TRBV24-1 and J is TRBJ2-1; 8 bases line up with TRBD2. The germline CDR1 and CDR2 sequences are KGHDR and SFDVKD. The CDR3 is 15 residues long. The V segment lost 4 bases and the J segment 9 bases; nucleotides outside the gene matches: 10. The CDR3 coding sequence is TGTGCCACCAGTGAGGGCGGGACTAGGTCTCCTGAGCAGTTCTTC. Its translation is CATSEGGTRSPEQFF.

CDR3 DNA: TGTGCTAGTGGCCCGGGACAGGGGACTTTCGGAGGAGAGACCCAGTACTTC. Translation gives CASGPGQGTFGGETQYF. V is TRBV12-5 and J is TRBJ2-5; 10 bases are shared with TRBD1. Germline V gene lookup returns CDR1 LGHNT and CDR2 FRNRAP. The CDR3 spans 17 residues. The V and J ends lost 6 bases and 4 bases, in that order; junction bases with no gene match: 14. The variable domain in full, with the rest retrieved from reference TRBV12-5 and TRBJ2-5, is DARVTQTPRHKVTEMGQEVTMRCQPILGHNTVFWYRQTMMQGLELLAYFRNRAPLDDSGMPKDRFSAEMPDATLATLKIQPSEPRDSAVYFCASGPGQGTFGGETQYFGPGTRLLVL.

The rearrangement uses TRBV10-2 and TRBJ2-2; D is unresolved. Trimming cost V 4 bases and J 7 bases, with 13 bases left between them. The CDR3 has 14 residues. Germline V gene data show CDR1 as WSHSY and CDR2 as SAAADI. The CDR3 nucleotides read TGCGCCAGCAGTGGGGCCCTACTCGTCGGGGAGCTGTTTTTT. Protein: CASSGALLVGELFF.

The V gene is TRBV7-8, the J gene TRBJ2-2, with D unresolved. Germline CDR1 is SGHVS and CDR2 is FQNEAQ. This CDR3 region has 12 residues. With 5 bases removed from V and 6 bases from J, the gap between germline ends came to 7 bases. The CDR3 sequence is CASSLNSGELFF. The CDR3 nucleotides are TGTGCCAGCAGCCTAAACTCCGGGGAGCTGTTTTTT. The variable domain in full, with the rest retrieved from reference TRBV7-8 and TRBJ2-2, is GAGVSQSPRYKVAKRGQDVALRCDPISGHVSLFWYQQALGQGPEFLTYFQNEAQLDKSGLPSDRFFAERPEGSVSTLKIQRTQQEDSAVYLCASSLNSGELFFGEGSRLTVL.

This chain uses TRBV4-1 with TRBJ1-1, with D unclear. The V gene lost 6 bases and the J gene lost 3 bases, with 14 bases spanning the gap. Germline CDR1 reads MGHRA; CDR2 reads YSYEKL. The CDR3 is made up of 14 amino acids. The CDR3 here is CASRSSAGDTEAFF. In DNA form, the CDR3 reads TGCGCCAGCAGGTCCTCGGCCGGGGACACTGAAGCTTTCTTT.

This clonotype was detected only a few times. The V and J genes are TRBV30 and TRBJ1-2; tentatively, D is TRBD1 (6 bases). Looked up from germline, CDR1 is GTSNPN and CDR2 is SVGIG (reference sequence). This CDR3 is built from 12 residues. Deletions cut 0 bases from V and 9 bases from J, with 11 bases between. This CDR3 is CAWSVGQGSYTF. The CDR3 coding sequence is TGTGCCTGGAGTGTAGGTCAGGGGAGCTACACCTTC. Full variable domain (remainder filled in from reference TRBV30 and TRBJ1-2): SQTIHQWPATLVQPVGSPLSLECTVEGTSNPNLYWYRQAAGRGLQLLFYSVGIGQISSEVPQNLSASRPQDRQFILSSKKLLLSDSGFYLCAWSVGQGSYTFGSGTRLTVV.

This clonotype was picked up a small number of times. The rearrangement links TRBV20-1 to TRBJ2-1; possibly TRBD2 for D (6 bases). This CDR3 spans 15 amino acids. CDR1 and CDR2 from the germline V gene are DFQATT and SNEGSKA (reference sequence). V gave up 0 bases and J gave up 5 bases, with 14 bases separating them. The CDR3 is CSARERLGWDNEQFF. The CDR3, as DNA: TGCAGTGCTAGAGAGAGACTAGGTTGGGACAATGAGCAGTTCTTC.

V gene TRBV6-2 or TRBV6-3 combines with J gene TRBJ2-1, with TRBD2 as a possible D gene (7 bases). Germline CDR1 reads MNHEY; CDR2 reads SVGEGT. This CDR3 is built from 16 residues. Trimming removed 2 bases from V and 4 bases from J, with 15 bases in between. The CDR3 DNA reads TGTGCCAGCAGTTACGTTGGGGGGGGGCTTTACAATGAGCAGTTCTTC. This codes for CASSYVGGGLYNEQFF.